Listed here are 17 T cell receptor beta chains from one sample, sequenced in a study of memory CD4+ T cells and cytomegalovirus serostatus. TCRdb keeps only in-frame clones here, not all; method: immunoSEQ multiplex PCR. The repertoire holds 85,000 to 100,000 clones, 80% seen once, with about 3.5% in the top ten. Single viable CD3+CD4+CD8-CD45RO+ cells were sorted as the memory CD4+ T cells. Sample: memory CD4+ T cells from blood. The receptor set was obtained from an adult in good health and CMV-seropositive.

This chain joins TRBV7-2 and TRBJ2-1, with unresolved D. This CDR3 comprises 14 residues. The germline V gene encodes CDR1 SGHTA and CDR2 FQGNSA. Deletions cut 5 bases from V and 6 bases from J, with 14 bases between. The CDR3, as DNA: TGTGCCAGCAGCGTACTGGAGTGGTCCAATGAGCAGTTCTTC. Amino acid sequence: CASSVLEWSNEQFF.

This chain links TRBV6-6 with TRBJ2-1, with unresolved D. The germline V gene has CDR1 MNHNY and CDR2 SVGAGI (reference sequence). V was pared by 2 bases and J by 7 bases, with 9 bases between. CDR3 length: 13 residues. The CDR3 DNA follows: TGTGCCAGCAGTTACGTCCCTGGGAATGAGCAGTTCTTC. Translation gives CASSYVPGNEQFF.

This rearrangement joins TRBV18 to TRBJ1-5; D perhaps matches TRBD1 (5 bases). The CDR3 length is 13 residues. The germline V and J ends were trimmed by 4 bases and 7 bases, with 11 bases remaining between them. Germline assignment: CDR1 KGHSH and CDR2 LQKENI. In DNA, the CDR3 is TGTGCCAGCTCACTAGGGACTGGGCAGCCCCAGCATTTT. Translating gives CASSLGTGQPQHF.

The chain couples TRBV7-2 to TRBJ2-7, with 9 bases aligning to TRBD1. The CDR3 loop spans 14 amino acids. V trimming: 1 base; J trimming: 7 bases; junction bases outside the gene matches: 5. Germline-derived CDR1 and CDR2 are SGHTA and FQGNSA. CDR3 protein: CASSLGTGAGEQYF. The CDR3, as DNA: TGTGCCAGCAGCTTAGGGACAGGGGCGGGTGAGCAGTACTTC. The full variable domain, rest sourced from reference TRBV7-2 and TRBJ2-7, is GAGVSQSPSNKVTEKGKDVELRCDPISGHTALYWYRQSLGQGLEFLIYFQGNSAPDKSGLPSDRFSAERTGGSVSTLTIQRTQQEDSAVYLCASSLGTGAGEQYFGPGTRLTVT.

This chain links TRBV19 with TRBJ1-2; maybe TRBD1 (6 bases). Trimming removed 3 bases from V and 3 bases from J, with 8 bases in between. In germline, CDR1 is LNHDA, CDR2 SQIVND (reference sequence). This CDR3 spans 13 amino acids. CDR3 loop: CASSMGAYYGYTF. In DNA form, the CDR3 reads TGTGCCAGTAGTATGGGGGCATACTATGGCTACACCTTC.

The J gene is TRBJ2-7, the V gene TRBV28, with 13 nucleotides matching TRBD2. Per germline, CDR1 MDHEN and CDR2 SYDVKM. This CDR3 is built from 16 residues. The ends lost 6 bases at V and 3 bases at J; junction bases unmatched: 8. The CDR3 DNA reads TGTGCCAGCAGATCGCCGGGACTAGCGGGATTCTACGAGCAGTACTTC. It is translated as CASRSPGLAGFYEQYF.

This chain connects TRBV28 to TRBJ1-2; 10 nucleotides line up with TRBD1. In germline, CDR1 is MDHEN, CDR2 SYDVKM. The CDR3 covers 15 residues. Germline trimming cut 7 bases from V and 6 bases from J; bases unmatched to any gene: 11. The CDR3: CASTIGPDRGNGYTF. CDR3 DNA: TGTGCCAGCACCATTGGACCGGACAGGGGGAATGGCTACACCTTC.

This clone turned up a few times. The CDR3 DNA reads as TGCGCCAGCAGCTTGGACAGGATAACGCAGTATTTT. Its translation: CASSLDRITQYF. The chain uses TRBV5-1 and TRBJ2-3, with TRBD1 as a possible D gene (5 bases). The CDR3 has 12 amino acids. The germline V and J ends were trimmed by 0 bases and 9 bases, with 8 bases remaining between them. CDR1 is SGHRS, CDR2 YFSETQ, per germline.

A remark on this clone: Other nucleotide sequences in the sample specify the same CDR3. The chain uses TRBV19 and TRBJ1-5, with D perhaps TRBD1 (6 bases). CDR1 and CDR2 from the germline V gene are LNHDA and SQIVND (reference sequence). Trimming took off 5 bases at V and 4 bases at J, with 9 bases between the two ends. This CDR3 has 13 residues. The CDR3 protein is CASSYRVNQPQHF. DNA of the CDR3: TGTGCCAGTAGTTACAGGGTAAATCAGCCCCAGCATTTT. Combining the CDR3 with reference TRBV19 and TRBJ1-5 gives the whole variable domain DGGITQSPKYLFRKEGQNVTLSCEQNLNHDAMYWYRQDPGQGLRLIYYSQIVNDFQKGDIAEGYSVSREKKESFPLTVTSAQKNPTAFYLCASSYRVNQPQHFGDGTRLSIL.

Here the CDR3 reads CASSKDRGGYEQYF. CDR3 DNA sequence: TGTGCCAGCAGCAAAGACAGGGGAGGCTACGAGCAGTACTTC. This chain uses TRBV21-1 with TRBJ2-7; TRBD1 is taken as the D call from the table, unchecked against the DNA. TRBV21-1 is recorded as a pseudogene. The CDR3 loop spans 14 amino acids.

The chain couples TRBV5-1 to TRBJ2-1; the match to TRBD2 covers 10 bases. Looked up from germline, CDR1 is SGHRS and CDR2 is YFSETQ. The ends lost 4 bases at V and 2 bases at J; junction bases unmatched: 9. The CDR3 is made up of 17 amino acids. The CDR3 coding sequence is TGCGCCAGCAGCGCGGGGAGCGGGAGGGTAACCTACAATGAGCAGTTCTTC. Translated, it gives CASSAGSGRVTYNEQFF.

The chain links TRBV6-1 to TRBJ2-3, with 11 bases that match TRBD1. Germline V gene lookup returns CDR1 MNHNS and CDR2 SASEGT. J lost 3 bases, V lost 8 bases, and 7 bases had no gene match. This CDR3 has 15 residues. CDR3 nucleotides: TGTGCCAGCGGGCCGGGACAGGGGGTGACAGATACGCAGTATTTT. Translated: CASGPGQGVTDTQYF.

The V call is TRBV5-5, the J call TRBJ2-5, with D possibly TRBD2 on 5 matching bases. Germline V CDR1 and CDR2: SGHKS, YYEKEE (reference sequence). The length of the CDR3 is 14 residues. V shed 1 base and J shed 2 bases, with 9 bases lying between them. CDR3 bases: TGTGCCAGCAGCTTGAGAGCGGAACAAGAGACCCAGTACTTC. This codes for CASSLRAEQETQYF.

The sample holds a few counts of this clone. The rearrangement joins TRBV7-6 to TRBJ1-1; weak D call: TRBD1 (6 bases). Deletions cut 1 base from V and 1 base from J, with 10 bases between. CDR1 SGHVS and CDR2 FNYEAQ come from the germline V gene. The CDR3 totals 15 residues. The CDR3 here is CASSLVPQGNTEAFF. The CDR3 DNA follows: TGTGCCAGCAGCTTAGTCCCACAGGGGAACACTGAAGCTTTCTTT.

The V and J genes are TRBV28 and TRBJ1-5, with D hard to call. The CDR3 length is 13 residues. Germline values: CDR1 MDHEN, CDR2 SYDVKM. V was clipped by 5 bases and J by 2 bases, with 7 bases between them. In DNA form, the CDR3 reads TGTGCCAGCAGTGGGTTCGGCAATCAGCCCCAGCATTTT. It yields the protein CASSGFGNQPQHF.

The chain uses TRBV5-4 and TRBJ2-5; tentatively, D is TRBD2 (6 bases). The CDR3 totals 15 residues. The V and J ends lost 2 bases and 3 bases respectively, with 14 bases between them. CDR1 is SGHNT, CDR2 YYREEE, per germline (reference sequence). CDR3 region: CASSLGAPGEETQYF. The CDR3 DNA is TGTGCCAGCAGCTTAGGGGCACCGGGAGAAGAGACCCAGTACTTC.

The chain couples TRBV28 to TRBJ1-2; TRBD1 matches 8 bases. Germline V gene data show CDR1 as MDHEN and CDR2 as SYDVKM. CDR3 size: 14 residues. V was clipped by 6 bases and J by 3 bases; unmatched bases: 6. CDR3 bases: TGTGCCAGCAGGCCTTCGACAGGGGACTATGGCTACACCTTC. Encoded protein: CASRPSTGDYGYTF.